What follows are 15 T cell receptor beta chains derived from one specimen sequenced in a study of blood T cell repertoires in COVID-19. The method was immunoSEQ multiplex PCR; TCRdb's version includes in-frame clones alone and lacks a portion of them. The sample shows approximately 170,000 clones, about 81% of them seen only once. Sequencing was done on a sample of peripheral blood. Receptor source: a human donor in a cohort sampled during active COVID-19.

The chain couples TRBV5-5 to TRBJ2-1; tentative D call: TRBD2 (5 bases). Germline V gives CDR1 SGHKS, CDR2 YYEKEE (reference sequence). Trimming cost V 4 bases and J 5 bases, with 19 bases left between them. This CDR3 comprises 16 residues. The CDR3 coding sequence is TGTGCCAGCAGCGCGCTGGCCAGGCAGGAGGACAATGAGCAGTTCTTC. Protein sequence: CASSALARQEDNEQFF. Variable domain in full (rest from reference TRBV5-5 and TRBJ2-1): DAGVTQSPTHLIKTRGQQVTLRCSPISGHKSVSWYQQVLGQGPQFIFQYYEKEERGRGNFPDRFSARQFPNYSSELNVNALLLGDSALYLCASSALARQEDNEQFFGPGTRLTVL.

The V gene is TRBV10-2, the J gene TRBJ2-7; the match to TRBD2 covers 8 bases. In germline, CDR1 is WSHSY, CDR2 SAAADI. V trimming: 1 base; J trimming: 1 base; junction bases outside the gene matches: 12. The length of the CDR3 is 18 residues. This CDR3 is CASSELFWERERSYEQYF. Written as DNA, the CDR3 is TGCGCCAGCAGTGAGTTATTTTGGGAGCGGGAGAGGTCCTACGAGCAGTACTTC.

CDR3 protein: CASSSGVPTEQYF. The CDR3 DNA follows: TGTGCCAGCAGCTCCGGGGTCCCCACGGAGCAGTACTTC. The V and J genes are TRBV11-2 and TRBJ2-7, with D tentatively TRBD2 (5 bases). Between the trimmed V and J ends, which lost 4 bases and 7 bases, there was a span of 14 bases. Germline assignment: CDR1 SGHAT and CDR2 FQNNGV. The CDR3 runs 13 residues.

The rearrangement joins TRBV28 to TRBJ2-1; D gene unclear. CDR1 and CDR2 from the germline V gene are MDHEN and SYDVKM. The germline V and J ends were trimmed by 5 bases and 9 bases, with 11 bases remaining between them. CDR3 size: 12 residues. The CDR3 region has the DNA TGTGCCAGCAGTCCCCCTCAGGCTGAGCAGTTCTTC. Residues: CASSPPQAEQFF.

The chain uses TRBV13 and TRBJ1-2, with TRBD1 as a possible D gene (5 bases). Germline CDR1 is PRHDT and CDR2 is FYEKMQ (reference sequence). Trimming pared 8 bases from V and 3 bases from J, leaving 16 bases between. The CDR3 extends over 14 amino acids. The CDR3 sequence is CASHGGGEHYGYTF. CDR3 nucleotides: TGTGCCAGCCATGGGGGAGGGGAGCACTATGGCTACACCTTC.

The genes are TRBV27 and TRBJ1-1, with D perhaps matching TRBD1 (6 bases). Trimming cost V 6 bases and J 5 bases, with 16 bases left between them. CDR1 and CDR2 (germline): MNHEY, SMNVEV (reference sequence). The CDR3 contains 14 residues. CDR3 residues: CASSQGGRGTEAFF. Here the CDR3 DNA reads TGTGCCAGCAGCCAAGGGGGACGAGGTACTGAAGCTTTCTTT.

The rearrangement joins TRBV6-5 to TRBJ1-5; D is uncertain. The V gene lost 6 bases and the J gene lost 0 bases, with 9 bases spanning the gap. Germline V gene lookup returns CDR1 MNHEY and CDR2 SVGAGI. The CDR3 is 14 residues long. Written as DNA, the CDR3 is TGTGCCAGCAGGGTCCTATCTAGCAATCAGCCCCAGCATTTT. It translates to CASRVLSSNQPQHF.

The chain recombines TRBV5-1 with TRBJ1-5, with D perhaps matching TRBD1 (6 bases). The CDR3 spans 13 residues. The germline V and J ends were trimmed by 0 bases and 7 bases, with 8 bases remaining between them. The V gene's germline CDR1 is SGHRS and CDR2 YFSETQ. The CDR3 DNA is TGCGCCAGCAGCTTGGGGGGGGGCCAGCCCCAGCATTTT. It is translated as CASSLGGGQPQHF.

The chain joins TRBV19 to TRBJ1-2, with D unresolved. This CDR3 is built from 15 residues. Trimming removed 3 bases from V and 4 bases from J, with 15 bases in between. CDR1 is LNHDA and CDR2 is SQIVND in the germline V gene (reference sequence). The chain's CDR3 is CASSMVSGGFYGYTF. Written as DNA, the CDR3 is TGTGCCAGTAGTATGGTGTCAGGAGGCTTCTATGGCTACACCTTC.

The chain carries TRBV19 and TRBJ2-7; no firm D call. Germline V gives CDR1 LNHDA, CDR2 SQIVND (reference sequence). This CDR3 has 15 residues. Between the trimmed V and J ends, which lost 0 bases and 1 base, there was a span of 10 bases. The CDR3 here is CASSIEPLGSYEQYF. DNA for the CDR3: TGTGCCAGTAGTATAGAGCCGCTCGGTTCCTACGAGCAGTACTTC.

CDR3 sequence reads: CASSPTGVGNTEAFF. CDR3 DNA: TGCGCCAGCAGCCCGACAGGGGTTGGGAACACTGAAGCTTTCTTT. This chain uses TRBV5-1 with TRBJ1-1, with 8 positions matching TRBD1. The V gene's germline CDR1 is SGHRS and CDR2 YFSETQ. The ends lost 4 bases at V and 1 base at J; junction bases unmatched: 6. This CDR3 has 15 residues.

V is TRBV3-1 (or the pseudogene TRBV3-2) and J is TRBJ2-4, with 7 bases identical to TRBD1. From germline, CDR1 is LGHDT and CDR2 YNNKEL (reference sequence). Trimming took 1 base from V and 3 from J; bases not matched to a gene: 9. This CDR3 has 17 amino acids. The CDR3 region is CASSQVFGRGIKNIQYF. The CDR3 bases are TGTGCCAGCAGCCAAGTTTTCGGCAGGGGGATCAAAAACATTCAGTACTTC.

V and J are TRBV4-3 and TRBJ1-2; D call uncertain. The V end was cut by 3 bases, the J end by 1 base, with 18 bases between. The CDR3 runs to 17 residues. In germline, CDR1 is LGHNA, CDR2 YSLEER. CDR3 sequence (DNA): TGCGCCAGCAGCCACTCCCCTAGGCCAGATAATAACTATGGCTACACCTTC. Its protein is CASSHSPRPDNNYGYTF.

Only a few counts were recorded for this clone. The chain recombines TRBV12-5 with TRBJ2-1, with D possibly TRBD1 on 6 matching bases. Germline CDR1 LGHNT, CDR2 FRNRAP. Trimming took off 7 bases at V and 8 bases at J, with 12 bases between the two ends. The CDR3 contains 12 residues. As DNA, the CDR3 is TGTGCTAGTGTCTCCCAGGGGCATGAGCAGTTCTTC. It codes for CASVSQGHEQFF.

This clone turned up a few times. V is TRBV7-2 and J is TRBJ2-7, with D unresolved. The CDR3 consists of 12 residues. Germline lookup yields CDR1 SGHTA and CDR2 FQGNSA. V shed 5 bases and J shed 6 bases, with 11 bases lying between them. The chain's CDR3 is CASSQDLGEQYF. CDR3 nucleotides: TGTGCCAGCAGCCAAGACCTAGGCGAGCAGTACTTC.